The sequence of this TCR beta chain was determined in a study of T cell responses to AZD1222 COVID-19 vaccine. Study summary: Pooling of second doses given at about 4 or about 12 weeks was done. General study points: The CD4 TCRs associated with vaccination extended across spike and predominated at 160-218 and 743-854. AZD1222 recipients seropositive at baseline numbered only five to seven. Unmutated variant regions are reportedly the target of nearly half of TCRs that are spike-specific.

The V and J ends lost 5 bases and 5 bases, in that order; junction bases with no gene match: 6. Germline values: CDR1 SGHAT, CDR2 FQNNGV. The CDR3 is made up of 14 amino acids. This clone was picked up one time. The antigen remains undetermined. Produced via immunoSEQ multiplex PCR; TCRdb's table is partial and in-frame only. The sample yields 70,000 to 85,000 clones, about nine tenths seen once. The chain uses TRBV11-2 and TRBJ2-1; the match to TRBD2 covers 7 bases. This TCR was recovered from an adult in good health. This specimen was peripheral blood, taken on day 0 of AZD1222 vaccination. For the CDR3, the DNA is TGTGCCAGCAGCCGCAACGGGGGGAACAATGAGCAGTTCTTC. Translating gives CASSRNGGNNEQFF.